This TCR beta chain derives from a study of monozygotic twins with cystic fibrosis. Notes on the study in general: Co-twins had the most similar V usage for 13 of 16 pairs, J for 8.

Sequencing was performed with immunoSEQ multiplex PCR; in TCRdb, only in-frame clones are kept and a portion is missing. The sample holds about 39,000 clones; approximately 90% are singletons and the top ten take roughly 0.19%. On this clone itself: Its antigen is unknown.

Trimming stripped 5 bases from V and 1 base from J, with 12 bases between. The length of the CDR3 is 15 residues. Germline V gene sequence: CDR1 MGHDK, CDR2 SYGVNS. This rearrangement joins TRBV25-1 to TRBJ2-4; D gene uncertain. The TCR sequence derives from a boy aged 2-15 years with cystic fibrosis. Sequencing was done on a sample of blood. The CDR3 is CASSSLPDAKNIQYF. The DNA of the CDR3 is TGTGCCAGCAGTTCACTTCCGGATGCCAAAAACATTCAGTACTTC.